Listed below are T cell receptor beta chains from one sample, sequenced in a study of sequential checkpoint blockade in melanoma. Sequencing used immunoSEQ multiplex PCR; TCRdb keeps in-frame clones, though not all of them. Of more than 10,000 clones in the sample, 60% to 80% were seen once. Material: CD8+ T cells sorted from blood (inferred from file names), obtained from a patient given nivolumab and ipilimumab in sequence. All receptors derive from a human patient with melanoma. Some clones in this sample may be carry-over from other donors' samples. Both conserved end residues are part of each CDR3. Each record gives: D gene, V gene, J gene, clone size, CDR3 DNA, CDR3 protein. A D gene is named only where the DNA matches it firmly. Clone size is not always given. Where it is, it says once, few, many or a class for expanded clones.

TRBD2	TRBV7-2	TRBJ2-1	NA	TGTGCCAGCAGCTCACCACTAGCGGGGGGAATGAATGAGCAGTTCTTC	CASSSPLAGGMNEQFF
TRBD1	TRBV30	TRBJ2-7	NA	TGTGCCTGGAGCGGGGACAGCTACGAGCAGTACTTC	CAWSGDSYEQYF
NA	TRBV9	TRBJ2-3	once	TGTGCCAGCAGCGTAGCTCCGACTAGGGTTGCTTTT	CASSVAPTRVAF
TRBD2	TRBV11-1	TRBJ2-3	NA	TGTGCCAGCAGCCTACCGGGACTAGCGGGCACAGATACGCAGTATTTT	CASSLPGLAGTDTQYF
TRBD2	TRBV7-6	TRBJ2-5	NA	TGTGCCAGCAGCTTACTAGCGGGGAACCCACAAGAGACCCAGTACTTC	CASSLLAGNPQETQYF
NA	TRBV4-2	TRBJ1-2	NA	TGTGCCAGCAGCCAAGAAGAGACATATGGCTACACCTTC	CASSQEETYGYTF
TRBD2	TRBV7-2	TRBJ2-5	NA	TGTGCCGGCAGCTCCCTGACTAGCGGGGGAGCTTACCAAGAGACCCAGTACTTC	CAGSSLTSGGAYQETQYF
TRBD2	TRBV7-9	TRBJ2-5	NA	TGTGCCAGCAGCTTGGTTGGGGGGGGGAATCGAGAGACCCAGTACTTC	CASSLVGGGNRETQYF
NA	TRBV19	TRBJ1-1	NA	TGTGCCAGTAGTAACGACAGAGCTGAAGCTTTCTTT	CASSNDRAEAFF
NA	TRBV4-2	TRBJ2-5	NA	TGTGCCAGCAGCCAAGAGCGAAGGACTCAAGAGACCCAGTACTTC	CASSQERRTQETQYF
TRBD1	TRBV10-3	TRBJ1-1	NA	TGTGCCATCAGTGATCCAGGGGGCGTGGATGAAGCTTTCTTT	CAISDPGGVDEAFF
NA	TRBV29-1	TRBJ2-3	NA	TGCAGCGTTGAAGAGGCCAGGGTAATCTCAGATACGCAGTATTTT	CSVEEARVISDTQYF
NA	TRBV7-9	TRBJ2-7	NA	TGTGCCAGCAGCTTGCCCAGGGTAACATCCTACGAGCAGTACTTC	CASSLPRVTSYEQYF